These T cell receptor beta chains were read from a single sample in a study of T cell repertoires in cytomegalovirus infection. TCRdb re-derived calls from the reads in MiXCR, one entry per CDR3 protein. The sample lists over 450,000 distinct CDR3 sequences, around 10% occurring once. The specimen sequenced was PBMCs. These receptors all come from a human donor in good health (CMV status not recorded). Some clones in this sample may be carry-over from other donors' samples. The CDR3 runs from the conserved cysteine through the conserved F or W. The D gene is left open where the match is weak. Clone size is shown for a subset of rows, as once, few, many or a class of expanded clone.

V: TRBV2
D: .
J: TRBJ2-2
size: many
DNA: TGTGCCAGCAGTCAGGAGGGGAACACCGGGGAGCTGTTTTTT
CDR3: CASSQEGNTGELFF

V: TRBV2
D: .
J: TRBJ2-5
size: many
DNA: TGTGCCAGCAACGCGGTTACCCAAGAGACCCAGTACTTC
CDR3: CASNAVTQETQYF

V: TRBV12-3/TRBV12-4
D: .
J: TRBJ2-5
size: many
DNA: TGTGCCAGCAGTTTTGGAGGGGACCAAGAGACCCAGTACTTC
CDR3: CASSFGGDQETQYF

V: TRBV12-3/TRBV12-4
D: TRBD2
J: TRBJ2-7
size: many
DNA: TGTGCCAGCAGTCCCTTTCGACTAGCCGGCTACGAGCAGTACTTC
CDR3: CASSPFRLAGYEQYF

V: TRBV25-1
D: .
J: TRBJ1-2
size: .
DNA: TGTGCCAGCAGAGCGGCCGGGGCCCTCTATGGCTACACCTTC
CDR3: CASRAAGALYGYTF

V: TRBV3-1
D: .
J: TRBJ1-5
size: .
DNA: TGTGCCAGCAGCCAAGACCAGGGAGGGGGATTTAATCAGCCCCAGCATTTT
CDR3: CASSQDQGGGFNQPQHF

V: TRBV7-3
D: TRBD2
J: TRBJ2-5
size: many
DNA: TGTGCCAGCAGCTTAAATCCCTTCAGAAGCGGGGGAGAGGTGACCCAGTACTTC
CDR3: CASSLNPFRSGGEVTQYF

V: TRBV5-4
D: .
J: TRBJ2-5
size: .
DNA: TGTGCCAGCAGCTTGGCTCGTGGCAGTAAAGAGACCCAGTACTTC
CDR3: CASSLARGSKETQYF

V: TRBV12-3/TRBV12-4
D: .
J: TRBJ2-1
size: many
DNA: TGTGCCAGCAGCCGAGGGGCTGTATATGAGCAGTTCTTC
CDR3: CASSRGAVYEQFF

V: TRBV6-1
D: TRBD1
J: TRBJ1-4
size: many
DNA: TGTGCCAGCAGTGAAGCGAGGGGACAGGCCGTTAATGAAAAACTGTTTTTT
CDR3: CASSEARGQAVNEKLFF

V: TRBV11-2
D: .
J: TRBJ2-7
size: .
DNA: TGTGCCAGCAGCTCTTCCGGACGCCCAGCCTACGAGCAGTACTTC
CDR3: CASSSSGRPAYEQYF

V: TRBV7-9
D: TRBD1
J: TRBJ1-2
size: many
DNA: TGTGCCAGCAGCAAAGGTTCGACAGGGCAGAACTATGGCTACACCTTC
CDR3: CASSKGSTGQNYGYTF

V: TRBV6-7
D: .
J: TRBJ2-1
size: .
DNA: TGTGCCAGCAGTTACTCGGAAACTTACAATGAGCAGTTCTTC
CDR3: CASSYSETYNEQFF

V: TRBV7-3
D: TRBD1
J: TRBJ2-2
size: many
DNA: TGTGCCAGCAGTCCTGGACAGGGCTCCACCGGGGAGCTGTTTTTT
CDR3: CASSPGQGSTGELFF

V: TRBV15
D: .
J: TRBJ1-1
size: many
DNA: TGTGCCACCAGCAGATATACAGTAGACACTGAAGCTTTCTTT
CDR3: CATSRYTVDTEAFF

V: TRBV10-3
D: TRBD2
J: TRBJ2-2
size: .
DNA: TGTGCCATCAGAGCTAGCGGGGGGGCAAGCGCCGGGGAGCTGTTTTTT
CDR3: CAIRASGGASAGELFF

V: TRBV7-9
D: TRBD1
J: TRBJ1-1
size: many
DNA: TGTGCCAGCAGCCAGAAGGGACAGGCGAACACTGAAGCTTTCTTT
CDR3: CASSQKGQANTEAFF

V: TRBV28
D: TRBD1
J: TRBJ2-1
size: many
DNA: TGTGCCAGCATCCCAGACAGGGTGCCCTACAATGAGCAGTTCTTC
CDR3: CASIPDRVPYNEQFF

V: TRBV3-1
D: TRBD2
J: TRBJ2-1
size: .
DNA: TGTGCCAGCAGCCAAGAGGGGCGGGGGGTCAACAACTTC
CDR3: CASSQEGRGVNNF

V: TRBV12-3/TRBV12-4
D: .
J: TRBJ1-1
size: .
DNA: TGTGCCAGCAGTTTAGGCGGTTCGGTTACAGGGACTGAAGCTTTCTTT
CDR3: CASSLGGSVTGTEAFF

V: TRBV11-2
D: .
J: TRBJ2-5
size: .
DNA: TGTGCCAGCAGCTCCCACCATTACCCGTCCCTGGAGACCCAGTACTTC
CDR3: CASSSHHYPSLETQYF

V: TRBV11-2
D: TRBD1
J: TRBJ2-7
size: few
DNA: TGTGCCAGCAGCTCTCTACGGGACAGGGGGCCCTACGAGCAGTACTTC
CDR3: CASSSLRDRGPYEQYF

V: TRBV20-1
D: TRBD2
J: TRBJ2-1
size: few
DNA: TGCAGTGCCCATCCTAGCGGGATGGAGGATGAGCAGTTCTTC
CDR3: CSAHPSGMEDEQFF

V: TRBV7-6
D: .
J: TRBJ2-1
size: many
DNA: TGTGCCAGCAGCTTAACGCCAGGGGCGTACAATGAGCAGTTCTTC
CDR3: CASSLTPGAYNEQFF

V: TRBV7-2
D: .
J: TRBJ1-1
size: many
DNA: TGTGCCAGCAGCTGGAGAAAGGGGGACACTGAAGCTTTCTTT
CDR3: CASSWRKGDTEAFF

V: TRBV15
D: .
J: TRBJ1-4
size: .
DNA: TGTGCCACCAGCAGGGAGGGGCTAAGGGGTGAAAAACTGTTTTTT
CDR3: CATSREGLRGEKLFF

V: TRBV10-3
D: TRBD2
J: TRBJ2-1
size: many
DNA: TGTGCCGCAGGGAGCGGGGAATACAATGAGCAGTTCTTC
CDR3: CAAGSGEYNEQFF

V: TRBV7-9
D: .
J: TRBJ2-7
size: many
DNA: TGTGCCAGCAGCTCCCCTAGCTCCTACGAGCAGTACTTC
CDR3: CASSSPSSYEQYF

V: TRBV29-1
D: TRBD1
J: TRBJ1-1
size: .
DNA: TGCAGCGCAGGGGGCAGGGCAGGGGTTACTGAAGCTTTCTTT
CDR3: CSAGGRAGVTEAFF

V: TRBV30
D: .
J: TRBJ2-2
size: once
DNA: TGTGCCTGGAGTGTAATGGGAGTGAACACCGGGGAGCTGTTTTTT
CDR3: CAWSVMGVNTGELFF

V: TRBV6-1
D: TRBD1
J: TRBJ1-5
size: many
DNA: TGTGCCAGCAGCCCAACAGGGGCCTCGGAACAGCCCCAGCATTTT
CDR3: CASSPTGASEQPQHF

V: TRBV29-1
D: .
J: TRBJ1-1
size: once
DNA: TGCAGCGGCAGGGGTGTAACTGAAGCTTTCTTT
CDR3: CSGRGVTEAFF

V: TRBV2
D: TRBD1
J: TRBJ1-5
size: many
DNA: TGTGCCAGCAGTTTGGACAGGGGGCGGTCTAGCAATCAGCCCCAGCATTTT
CDR3: CASSLDRGRSSNQPQHF

V: TRBV7-9
D: TRBD1
J: TRBJ2-1
size: many
DNA: TGTGCCAGCAGCCCCAACCTCGACAGGGTGCATGAGCAGTTCTTC
CDR3: CASSPNLDRVHEQFF

V: TRBV13
D: .
J: TRBJ2-6
size: many
DNA: TGTGCCAGCAGCTTATGGCCACGGGGGCCGAAACCCCGCTCTGGGGCCAACGTCCTGACTTTC
CDR3: CASSLWPRGPKPRSGANVLTF

V: TRBV6-1
D: .
J: TRBJ2-3
size: many
DNA: TGTGCCAGCAGTGACCCCCCGGGGAAGAGCACAGATACGCAGTATTTT
CDR3: CASSDPPGKSTDTQYF

V: TRBV14
D: .
J: TRBJ1-4
size: .
DNA: TGTGCCAGCAGCTCCGGACACCCGAATGAAAAACTGTTTTTT
CDR3: CASSSGHPNEKLFF

V: TRBV2
D: TRBD1
J: TRBJ1-1
size: .
DNA: TGTGCCAGCAGTGTTGACAGGGGCTTTACTGAAGCTTTCTTT
CDR3: CASSVDRGFTEAFF

V: TRBV20-1
D: TRBD1
J: TRBJ1-3
size: many
DNA: TGCAGTGCCCTGACCGGACAGGGGGAACAACGGGACACCATATATTTT
CDR3: CSALTGQGEQRDTIYF

V: TRBV5-1
D: .
J: TRBJ1-2
size: few
DNA: TGCGCCAGCAGCTTGGAACATCGCAGGGCCTATGGCTACACCTTC
CDR3: CASSLEHRRAYGYTF